These T cell receptor beta chains were read from a single sample in a study of T-cell memory formation after mild COVID-19. TCRdb re-called the 5' RACE reads through MiXCR, storing one row per CDR3 protein. The sample consists of about 350,000 distinct CDR3 sequences, approximately 14% of them appearing once. Specimen: PBMCs or a T cell subset sorted from them (not recorded which). The receptors derive from a man aged 18 to 30 who had mild COVID-19 (a few samples of this study predate the infection). Cell type and time point are not known. The CDR3 runs from the conserved cysteine through the conserved F or W. Each record gives: clone size, V gene, CDR3 protein. A clone size is listed for some rows: how often the clone was seen (once, few, many), or a class if it is expanded.

NA	TRBV29-1	CSVQQGRETEAFF
few	TRBV13	CASSLGVGQGPYNEQFF
many	TRBV4-3	CASSQRDGGRSPLHF
few	TRBV10-2	CASSESRGRGSYNEQFF
few	TRBV20-1	CSASPRLATEAFF
NA	TRBV4-3	CASSQKRGGPEAFF
NA	TRBV7-9	CASTTPGRRSSYNEQFF
few	TRBV4-3	CASSRGVKQPQHF
NA	TRBV12-3/TRBV12-4	CASGRGMNTEAFF
NA	TRBV4-3	CASSWDGLAGDITGELFF
NA	TRBV7-2	CASSEGPGRANVLTF
NA	TRBV6-5	CASRKLRGGYGYTF